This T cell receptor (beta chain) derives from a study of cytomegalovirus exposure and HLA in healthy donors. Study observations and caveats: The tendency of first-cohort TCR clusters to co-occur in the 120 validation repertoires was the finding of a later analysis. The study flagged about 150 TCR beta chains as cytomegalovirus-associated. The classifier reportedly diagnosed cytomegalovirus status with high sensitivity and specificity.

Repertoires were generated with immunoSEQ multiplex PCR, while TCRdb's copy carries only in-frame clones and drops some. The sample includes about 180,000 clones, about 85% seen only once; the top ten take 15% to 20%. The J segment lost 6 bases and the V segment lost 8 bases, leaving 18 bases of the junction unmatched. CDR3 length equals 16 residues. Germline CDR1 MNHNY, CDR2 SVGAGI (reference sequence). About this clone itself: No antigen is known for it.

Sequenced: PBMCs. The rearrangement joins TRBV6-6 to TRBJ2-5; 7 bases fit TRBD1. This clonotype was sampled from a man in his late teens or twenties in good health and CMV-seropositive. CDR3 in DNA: TGTGCCAGCTCCCTGACAGGGTCCGTAGGTGGGAAGACCCAGTACTTC. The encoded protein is CASSLTGSVGGKTQYF.